This passage covers 30 T cell receptor beta chains from one sample sequenced in a study of shared clonotypes between healthy human individuals. Clones were sequenced by immunoSEQ multiplex PCR, and TCRdb holds only the in-frame ones, with some missing. This table has 730,000 or so clones, roughly 70% appearing once. Sequencing was carried out using memory CD4+ T cells sorted from blood. Subset given: CD45RA-negative fraction. The source of these receptors is a woman aged 25-40 years in good health.

The V call is TRBV7-8, the J call TRBJ1-5; D is ambiguous. Trimming took off 5 bases at V and 1 base at J, with 15 bases between the two ends. Germline CDR1 and CDR2: SGHVS and FQNEAQ. This CDR3 is built from 16 residues. CDR3 in amino acids: CASSPAGSGSNQPQHF. DNA of the CDR3: TGTGCCAGCAGCCCAGCGGGGTCGGGGAGCAATCAGCCCCAGCATTTT.

The V and J genes are TRBV27 and TRBJ2-1, with 7 nucleotides matching TRBD1. V lost 8 bases, J lost 10 bases, and 11 bases stayed unmatched. The CDR3 has 13 amino acids. The germline CDR1 and CDR2 sequences are MNHEY and SMNVEV (reference sequence). In nucleotides, the CDR3 is TGTGCCAGCGGCCGACAGGGATTTCGGGAGCAGTTCTTC. The encoded protein is CASGRQGFREQFF.

A remark on this clone: This same CDR3 is encoded by further DNA sequences in the sample. The rearrangement links TRBV28 to TRBJ1-2, with 9 nucleotides matching TRBD1. V lost 6 bases and J lost 7; bases outside the gene matches: 3. This CDR3 spans 12 amino acids. Germline V gives CDR1 MDHEN, CDR2 SYDVKM. The CDR3 sequence is CASSRQGGGYTF. CDR3 DNA: TGTGCCAGCAGCAGACAGGGGGGTGGCTACACCTTC.

The chain employs TRBV28 and TRBJ2-5; TRBD2 aligns across 11 bases. Germline CDR1 MDHEN, CDR2 SYDVKM. This CDR3 comprises 13 residues. J gave up 5 bases and V 9 bases, and 5 bases lay outside the gene matches. The CDR3 is CASRLAGWETQYF. The CDR3 bases are TGTGCCAGTCGACTAGCGGGATGGGAGACCCAGTACTTC.

A word on this clone: This same CDR3 is encoded by further DNA sequences in the sample. The chain combines TRBV10-3 with TRBJ1-5, with no clear D. V lost 3 bases to trimming and J lost 3 bases, with 3 bases between them. The CDR3 length is 12 residues. Germline V gives CDR1 ENHRY, CDR2 SYGVKD. The CDR3 bases are TGTGCCATCAGTGAACACAATCAGCCCCAGCATTTT. Residues: CAISEHNQPQHF.

CDR3 sequence (DNA): TGCGCCAGCAGCTTGTTGGGACTAGCGGAATACGAGCAGTACTTC. Translated: CASSLLGLAEYEQYF. The chain employs TRBV5-1 and TRBJ2-7; 11 positions agree with TRBD2. The J segment lost 4 bases and the V segment lost 1 base, leaving 4 bases of the junction unmatched. The V gene's germline CDR1 is SGHRS and CDR2 YFSETQ. The CDR3 runs to 15 residues.

The genes are TRBV28 and TRBJ2-5; either TRBD1 or TRBD2 may fit D (5 bases each). The V gene's germline CDR1 is MDHEN and CDR2 SYDVKM. The length of the CDR3 is 14 residues. Deletions cut 0 bases from V and 1 base from J, with 6 bases between. This CDR3 is CASSLWGTQETQYF. The CDR3 coding sequence is TGTGCCAGCAGTTTATGGGGGACCCAAGAGACCCAGTACTTC.

This clone was counted only a few times. This chain joins TRBV28 and TRBJ2-1; TRBD2 matches 12 bases. In germline, CDR1 is MDHEN, CDR2 SYDVKM. The CDR3 loop spans 15 amino acids. Trimming at V came to 3 bases and at J to 12 bases, leaving 9 bases not matched to a gene. The CDR3 is CASSFLSSGRAWQFF. The CDR3 nucleotides are TGTGCCAGCAGTTTCCTCTCTAGCGGGAGGGCATGGCAGTTCTTC.

In regard to this clone: The identical CDR3 is also encoded by other nucleotide sequences in the sample. This chain connects TRBV5-1 to TRBJ2-1; 9 bases fit TRBD2. Germline assignment: CDR1 SGHRS and CDR2 YFSETQ. The junction had 4 bases not matched to a gene; V was cut back by 2 bases and J by 4 bases. This CDR3 is 15 amino acids long. The CDR3: CASSFSSGAYNEQFF. The CDR3 coding sequence is TGCGCCAGCAGCTTCTCTAGCGGGGCATACAATGAGCAGTTCTTC.

The count of this clone is one. The V call is TRBV28, the J call TRBJ2-1; tentative D call: TRBD2 (5 bases). Trimming took 1 base from V and 7 from J, leaving 8 bases between them. Germline CDR1 is MDHEN and CDR2 is SYDVKM. The CDR3 covers 13 residues. The CDR3: CASSLYVANEQFF. The CDR3 nucleotides read TGTGCCAGCAGTTTATATGTAGCGAATGAGCAGTTCTTC.

This chain joins TRBV27 and TRBJ1-5; no clear D gene. The germline V gene has CDR1 MNHEY and CDR2 SMNVEV (reference sequence). The CDR3 runs to 17 residues. V lost 2 bases to trimming and J lost 0 bases, with 14 bases between them. As DNA, the CDR3 is TGTGCCAGCAGTTTAAGGTTGGTGGGGAATAGCAATCAGCCCCAGCATTTT. The encoded protein is CASSLRLVGNSNQPQHF.

The sample holds a few counts of this clone. This sequence joins TRBV2 and TRBJ1-6, with TRBD1 matching over 9 bases. The J segment lost 7 bases and the V segment lost 5 bases, leaving 6 bases of the junction unmatched. This CDR3 comprises 15 residues. Per the germline V gene, CDR1 is SNHLY and CDR2 is FYNNEI. The CDR3 loop is CASSPTGTGNSPLHF. Here the CDR3 DNA reads TGTGCCAGCAGTCCCACCGGGACAGGGAATTCACCCCTCCACTTT.

This chain joins TRBV27 and TRBJ1-5; D is possibly TRBD1 (5 bases). The CDR3 is made up of 14 amino acids. Trimming cost V 5 bases and J 9 bases, with 17 bases left between them. Germline V lookup: CDR1 MNHEY, CDR2 SMNVEV (reference sequence). Here the CDR3 DNA reads TGTGCCAGCAGTCTCAAGGGGCTTATGATGCCCCAGCATTTT. It yields the protein CASSLKGLMMPQHF.

This clone occurred once. Written as DNA, the CDR3 is TGTGCCAGCTCACCGGACACCGACACCGGGGAGCTGTTTTTT. Translation: CASSPDTDTGELFF. The rearrangement joins TRBV18 to TRBJ2-2; a weak D match, TRBD1 (5 bases). Between the trimmed V and J ends, which lost 3 bases and 3 bases, there was a span of 8 bases. CDR1 is KGHSH and CDR2 is LQKENI in the germline V gene. This CDR3 contains 14 residues.

The CDR3 reads CASSSQRVNEQFF. The CDR3 DNA follows: TGTGCCAGCAGCAGTCAGAGGGTTAATGAGCAGTTCTTC. The chain has TRBV21-1 and TRBJ2-1; the listed D gene, TRBD2, was not tested against the DNA. TRBV21-1 is described as a pseudogene. The CDR3 loop spans 13 amino acids.

This chain links TRBV28 with TRBJ2-5; 8 bases match TRBD1. This CDR3 is 14 amino acids long. Germline-derived CDR1 and CDR2 are MDHEN and SYDVKM. With V trimmed by 4 bases and J by 2 bases, 3 bases remained unmatched. In DNA form, the CDR3 reads TGTGCCAGCAGTTGGACAGGGCTGCAAGAGACCCAGTACTTC. Protein: CASSWTGLQETQYF.

This chain connects TRBV6-5 to TRBJ2-6, with 8 bases fitting TRBD2. This CDR3 is built from 15 residues. V lost 6 bases and J lost 0; bases outside the gene matches: 1. Germline assignment: CDR1 MNHEY and CDR2 SVGAGI. The CDR3, as DNA: TGTGCCAGCAGAGGGACTAGCTCTGGGGCCAACGTCCTGACTTTC. Its translation is CASRGTSSGANVLTF.

This sequence joins TRBV15 and TRBJ2-5; 15 nucleotides match TRBD2. The end of the DNA fits TRBJ2-7 better, so the J call may be wrong. Germline loops: CDR1 LNHNV, CDR2 YYDKDF (reference sequence). The CDR3 has 16 residues. The chain's CDR3 is CATSRGLAGGWDEQYF. CDR3 bases: TGTGCCACCAGCAGGGGACTAGCGGGGGGTTGGGACGAGCAGTACTTC.

This sequence joins TRBV28 and TRBJ2-3, with TRBD2 identical over 7 bases. V was pared by 6 bases and J by 1 base, with 7 bases of the junction left unmatched. This CDR3 has 15 amino acids. The germline V gene encodes CDR1 MDHEN and CDR2 SYDVKM. The CDR3 bases are TGTGCCAGCAGCTCTATCACTAGCGGCACAGATACGCAGTATTTT. Protein sequence: CASSSITSGTDTQYF. Full variable domain (remainder filled in from reference TRBV28 and TRBJ2-3): DVKVTQSSRYLVKRTGEKVFLECVQDMDHENMFWYRQDPGLGLRLIYFSYDVKMKEKGDIPEGYSVSREKKERFSLILESASTNQTSMYLCASSSITSGTDTQYFGPGTRLTVL.

This chain joins TRBV9 and TRBJ2-1; D is undetermined. Trimming stripped 4 bases from V and 0 bases from J, with 14 bases between. This CDR3 region has 16 residues. Germline V lookup: CDR1 SGDLS, CDR2 YYNGEE. DNA for the CDR3: TGTGCCAGCAGCTCACCCATCGGTCTCTCCTACAATGAGCAGTTCTTC. Protein: CASSSPIGLSYNEQFF.

The chain combines TRBV19 with TRBJ2-3; a weak D match, TRBD2 (5 bases). Germline assignment: CDR1 LNHDA and CDR2 SQIVND (reference sequence). This CDR3 is 16 amino acids long. V was clipped by 1 base and J by 0 bases, with 11 bases between them. The CDR3 DNA reads as TGTGCCAGTAGTATAGGTACGGGGTTTAGCACAGATACGCAGTATTTT. Protein product: CASSIGTGFSTDTQYF.

The rearrangement joins TRBV7-9 to TRBJ2-1; the match to TRBD2 covers 14 bases. CDR3 size: 18 residues. Germline V gene sequence: CDR1 SEHNR, CDR2 FQNEAQ (reference sequence). Trimming cost V 1 base and J 6 bases; bases outside gene matches: 8. For the CDR3, the DNA is TGTGCCAGCAGCTTAGAATCGGCGGGGACTAGCGGGAGCAATGAGCAGTTCTTC. This translates into CASSLESAGTSGSNEQFF.

This clone was seen a single time. The rearrangement links TRBV19 to TRBJ2-7, with 12 bases identical to TRBD1. The CDR3 sequence is 16 residues long. J was trimmed by 3 bases and V by 7 bases; bases with no gene match: 10. Germline CDR1 LNHDA, CDR2 SQIVND (reference sequence). The CDR3 region is CASNSGTGGSNYEQYF. In DNA, the CDR3 is TGTGCCAGTAACTCCGGGACAGGGGGCTCTAACTACGAGCAGTACTTC.

The rearrangement joins TRBV7-9 to TRBJ2-7, with 7 bases identical to TRBD2. The germline V gene has CDR1 SEHNR and CDR2 FQNEAQ (reference sequence). The J segment lost 7 bases and the V segment lost 2 bases, leaving 8 bases of the junction unmatched. The CDR3 extends over 14 amino acids. CDR3 loop: CASSLLTGGQEQYF. The CDR3 DNA reads TGTGCCAGCAGCTTATTGACGGGGGGTCAAGAGCAGTACTTC. The full variable domain, its missing parts supplied by reference TRBV7-9 and TRBJ2-7, is DTGVSQNPRHKITKRGQNVTFRCDPISEHNRLYWYRQTLGQGPEFLTYFQNEAQLEKSRLLSDRFSAERPKGSFSTLEIQRTEQGDSAMYLCASSLLTGGQEQYFGPGTRLTVT.

The V and J genes are TRBV10-1 and TRBJ2-1, with 7 bases matching TRBD2. The CDR3 totals 13 residues. Germline V gene data show CDR1 as WNHNN and CDR2 as SYGVQD (reference sequence). V trimming: 5 bases; J trimming: 9 bases; junction bases outside the gene matches: 7. The CDR3 reads CASSTSGISEQFF. CDR3 DNA sequence: TGCGCCAGCAGTACGAGCGGGATTTCTGAGCAGTTCTTC.

The V gene is TRBV28, the J gene TRBJ1-2; D is unclear. This CDR3 comprises 12 residues. V was clipped by 2 bases and J by 3 bases, with 4 bases between them. Looked up from germline, CDR1 is MDHEN and CDR2 is SYDVKM. As DNA, the CDR3 is TGTGCCAGCAGTTTACTGGACTATGGCTACACCTTC. It encodes CASSLLDYGYTF.

CDR3 loop: CASSGGQSETQYF. The CDR3 coding sequence is TGCGCCAGCAGCGGGGGACAGTCAGAGACCCAGTACTTC. This sequence joins TRBV5-1 and TRBJ2-5; 7 nucleotides align to TRBD1. This CDR3 region has 13 residues. CDR1 SGHRS and CDR2 YFSETQ come from the germline V gene. The J segment lost 4 bases and the V segment lost 4 bases, leaving 4 bases of the junction unmatched.

As for this clone: Other DNA sequences in this sample translate to the same CDR3. CDR3 in amino acids: CASSPGGVEQYF. The CDR3 DNA reads as TGTGCCAGCTCACCCGGCGGGGTTGAGCAGTACTTC. The chain uses TRBV18 and TRBJ2-7, with D perhaps TRBD2 (6 bases). This CDR3 region has 12 residues. V lost 3 bases to trimming and J lost 7 bases, with 10 bases between them. Germline V gives CDR1 KGHSH, CDR2 LQKENI. The full variable domain, with the rest looked up from reference TRBV18 and TRBJ2-7, is NAGVMQNPRHLVRRRGQEARLRCSPMKGHSHVYWYRQLPEEGLKFMVYLQKENIIDESGMPKERFSAEFPKEGPSILRIQQVVRGDSAAYFCASSPGGVEQYFGPGTRLTVT.

The V and J genes are TRBV9 and TRBJ2-2; TRBD2 aligns across 7 bases. The CDR3 has 14 residues. The V gene end was trimmed by 4 bases and the J gene end by 7 bases; junction bases not matched to a gene: 7. The germline V gene has CDR1 SGDLS and CDR2 YYNGEE. The DNA for the CDR3 is TGTGCCAGCAGCCCCCGGGAGGAAATCGGGGAGCTGTTTTTT. Translated: CASSPREEIGELFF. Together with reference TRBV9 and TRBJ2-2, the CDR3 gives the full variable domain: DSGVTQTPKHLITATGQRVTLRCSPRSGDLSVYWYQQSLDQGLQFLIQYYNGEERAKGNILERFSAQQFPDLHSELNLSSLELGDSALYFCASSPREEIGELFFGEGSRLTVL.

This clone was detected a few times. The chain has TRBV11-2 and TRBJ2-7, with no clear D. The length of the CDR3 is 12 residues. Trimming shortened V by 5 bases and J by 3 bases, and 8 bases separated the two germline ends. Germline lookup yields CDR1 SGHAT and CDR2 FQNNGV. For the CDR3, the DNA is TGTGCCAGCAGCCTACAGAACTACGAGCAGTACTTC. Amino acids: CASSLQNYEQYF.